The following is a TCR beta chain sequence with its context. This record comes from a study of blood T cell repertoires in COVID-19. Study background: Italy, Spain and the United States were the sources of the convalescent and acute COVID-19 samples. PBMCs, B-cell-depleted T cells, or T cells were the source of the cDNA or gDNA that made up the material.

The Seattle patients, enrolled during active infection, were followed longitudinally. In the authors' workflow: It was from reference gene primer amplification that nucleated cell counts were estimated. Profiling relied on immunoSEQ multiplex PCR, and the TCRdb table lists in-frame clones only, not all of them. D and trimming come from the DNA, and the V and J calls and clone size come from that table. The sample has some 520,000 clones, roughly 87% seen once. V was cut by 2 bases and J by 0 bases, with 14 bases left in between. This CDR3 is built from 18 residues. Germline lookup yields CDR1 MNHNS and CDR2 SASEGT.

The material sequenced was peripheral blood. This receptor was taken from a man between 18 and 35 years old with COVID-19, enrolled during active disease. The chain is built from TRBV6-1 and TRBJ1-6; D uncertain. The CDR3 sequence: CASSEFYPKSSYNSPLHF. CDR3 DNA: TGTGCCAGCAGTGAATTTTATCCGAAGAGCTCCTATAATTCACCCCTCCACTTT.